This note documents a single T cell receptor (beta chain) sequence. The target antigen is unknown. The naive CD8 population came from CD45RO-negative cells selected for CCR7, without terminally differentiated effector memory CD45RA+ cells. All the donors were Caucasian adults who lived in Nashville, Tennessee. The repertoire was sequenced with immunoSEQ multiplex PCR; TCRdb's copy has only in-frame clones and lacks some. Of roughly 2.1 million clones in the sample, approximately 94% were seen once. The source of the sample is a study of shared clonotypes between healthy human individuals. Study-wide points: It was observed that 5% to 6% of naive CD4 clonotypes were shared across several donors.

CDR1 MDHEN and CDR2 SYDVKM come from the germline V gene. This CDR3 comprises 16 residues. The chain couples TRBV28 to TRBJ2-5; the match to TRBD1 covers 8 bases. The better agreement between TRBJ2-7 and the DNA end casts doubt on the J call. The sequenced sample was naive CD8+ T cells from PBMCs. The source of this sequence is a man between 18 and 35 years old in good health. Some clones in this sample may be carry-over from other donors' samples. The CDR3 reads CASILNRDRSSYEQYF. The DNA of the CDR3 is TGTGCCAGCATTCTTAACCGGGACAGGAGTTCCTACGAGCAGTACTTC.